The entry below describes one T cell receptor (beta chain). This clonotype came up many times. Its recognized antigen is unknown. No clone much larger than this one lies a single base away; base qualities are absent. The library was produced with PCR. The reads were generated on an Illumina HiSeq 4000. Bulk TCR libraries were generated as previously described, with the TCR primers listed in Table S5 used. The Qiagen AllPrep DNA/RNA kit was used to purify total RNA. Before analysis, reads from multiple sequencing runs of the same library were pooled. The original pipeline was this. Reads were retained only if the reads had an exact TCR constant sequence, and the retained reads were trimmed to 150 nt and grouped according to their 12-nt molecular barcodes. Within each barcode group, reads were sub-clustered at a 15% Levenshtein threshold, and quality-weighted consensus sequences were built per RNA molecule. Non-functional sequences were excluded, and lower-count sequences lying one edit away from another sequence were also excluded. On the basis of fitting two negative binomial distributions, barcode sub-clusters with fewer than 20% of the maximum read count were discarded. TCRdb ran its own pipeline on the public reads, namely fastp trimming at Q25 and MiXCR clone calling, and kept in-frame beta chains. Duplicate CDR3 protein sequences are folded into a single record with the most common DNA and genes. The V and J calls were determined by TCRdb, not by the authors. The sample records about 9,700 distinct CDR3 sequences, roughly 19% of which are singletons. Together, the top ten hold roughly 1.8% of the sample.

This sample stems from a study of molecular identifiers for immune sequencing clone quantification (dated by TCRdb to 2017 to 2018). Notes on the research overall: For a replicate experiment, RNA from approximately 20,000 or 100,000 naive CD8 T cells was divided into five aliquots, and four of the five aliquots were sequenced. This methods study benchmarked molecular-identifier clustering-based TCR repertoire sequencing (MIDCIRS) and TCR RNA copy counting, using CD8 T cells to do so. Overall study outcomes, separate from this receptor: Modeling gave 3 to 3.5 recovered TCR RNA copies per cell versus around 10 by digital PCR, implying approximately 30% capture efficiency. Clones above 20 RNA copies held over 99% of molecules in CMV-specific effector cells but under 1% in naive cells. Highly expanded clone sizes could be underestimated if identical TCR molecules share a barcode. When barcode sub-clustering was not used, chimeric consensus sequences inflated TCR diversity, with chimeras reaching as high as 47%. Spiked-in Jurkat TCR RNA (approximately 10 copies' worth), which is not part of the donor repertoire, was contained in the naive libraries. Spiked-in Jurkat TCR RNA equivalent to a single cell was reported to be detectable even among fewer than 1.2 million naive CD8 T cells.

Libraries of naive CD8 T cells were built from anywhere between roughly 19,000 and 1,000,000 sorted cells, with 10%, 30% or 50% of the purified RNA used. Naive CD8 T cells, defined as CD8+CD4-CCR7+CD45RA+, were FACS-sorted into RLT Plus buffer on a BD FACSAria II. To test detection sensitivity, Jurkat RNA equivalent to about eleven TCR copies was spiked into samples of roughly 20,000-1,100,000 naive CD8 T cells. Enrichment of CD8 T cells was performed with RosetteSep CD8+ T Cell Enrichment Cocktail and Ficoll-Paque, after which ACK red cell lysis was carried out. The germline ends are 17 bases apart after V is trimmed by 5 bases and J by 1 base. The germline V gene gives CDR1 as SGHNT and CDR2 as YENEEA. The CDR3 contains 16 residues, cysteine and phenylalanine counted. Of all the DNA, just the CDR3 is kept, 48 bases in frame from base 1.

Material: naive CD8+ T cells from blood, with Jurkat cell RNA spiked in. The cell subset or site tag for this specimen amounts to: FACS-sorted CD8+CD4-CCR7+CD45RA+ naive T cells. Recombination linked TRBV11-3 to TRBJ2-5; a confident D gene designation cannot be given. This clonotype was obtained from a human donor in good health. Some libraries in this study had Jurkat cell RNA spiked in. The CDR3 amino acid sequence is: CASSLLSPRFQETQYF. The DNA reads as follows: TGTGCCAGCAGCCTCCTAAGCCCCCGGTTCCAAGAGACCCAGTACTTC. With the rest looked up from the reference TRBV11-3 and TRBJ2-5 genes rather than sequenced, the full variable domain is EAGVVQSPRYKIIEKKQPVAFWCNPISGHNTLYWYLQNLGQGPELLIRYENEEAVDDSQLPKDRFSAERLKGVDSTLKIQPAELGDSAVYLCASSLLSPRFQETQYFGPGTRLLVL.